This entry concerns a single T cell receptor beta chain. Its cognate antigen is unknown. As the CDR3 is not closed by the conserved phenylalanine or tryptophan, this likely results from a read error. J was trimmed by 2 bases and V by 1 base; bases with no gene match: 4. This CDR3 contains 16 residues. In germline, CDR1 is SGHTA, CDR2 FQGNSA. PCR amplification relied on 60 Vbeta primers (plus 13 Jbeta primers). Sequenced by immunoSEQ multiplex PCR; TCRdb stores in-frame clones only, minus some. The sample records roughly 130,000 clones, 80% being singletons. This entry belongs to a study of cytomegalovirus exposure and HLA in healthy donors. Study-wide findings and caveats: TCR beta chains associated with HLA were, in a later analysis, more clonally expanded than equally common others.

The receptor comes from a man aged 35 to 55 in good health and CMV-seronegative. What was sequenced was PBMCs. The V call is TRBV7-2, the J call TRBJ2-3, with TRBD2 matching over 9 bases. The CDR3 nucleotides are TGTGCCAGCAGCTTAGACGGGACTAGCTTCACAGATACGCAGTATGTT. The encoded protein is CASSLDGTSFTDTQYV.